Reported below is one T cell receptor beta chain. Its antigen is as yet unknown. It was with 60 Vbeta and 13 Jbeta primers that the PCR ran. This table comes from immunoSEQ multiplex PCR, and its TCRdb copy is limited to in-frame clones, with some not included. In the table there are about 200,000 clones, over 65% of which are singletons. The sample belongs to a study of cytomegalovirus exposure and HLA in healthy donors. General observations from the study: In a later analysis, an Asian-associated ancestry cluster reportedly showed fewer N-insertions than the roughly 700-donor mean.

Germline CDR1 is LNHNV and CDR2 is YYDKDF (reference sequence). The V end lost 0 bases, the J end lost 1 base, and 12 bases lay between the germline ends. The CDR3 totals 16 residues. This receptor was identified in a woman aged 25 to 45 in good health and CMV-seronegative. V usage is TRBV15 and J usage is TRBJ1-1; the D gene is possibly TRBD1 (5 bases). The sequenced sample consisted of PBMCs. The CDR3 sequence: CATSRDPGGTNTEAFF. In DNA form, the CDR3 reads TGTGCCACCAGCAGAGATCCGGGGGGGACGAACACTGAAGCTTTCTTT.